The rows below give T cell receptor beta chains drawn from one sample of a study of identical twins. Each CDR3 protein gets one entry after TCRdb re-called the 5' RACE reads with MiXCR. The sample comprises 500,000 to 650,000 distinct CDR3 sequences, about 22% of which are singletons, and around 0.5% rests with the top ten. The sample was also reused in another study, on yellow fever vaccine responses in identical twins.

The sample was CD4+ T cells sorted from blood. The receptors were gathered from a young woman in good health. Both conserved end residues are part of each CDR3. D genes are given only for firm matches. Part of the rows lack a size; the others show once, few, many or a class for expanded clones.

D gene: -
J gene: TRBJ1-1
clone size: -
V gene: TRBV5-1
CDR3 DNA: TGCGCCAGCAGCTTGAACGGGATGAACACTGAAGCTTTCTTT
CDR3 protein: CASSLNGMNTEAFF

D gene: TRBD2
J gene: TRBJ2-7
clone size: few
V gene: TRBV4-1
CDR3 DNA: TGCGCCAGCAGCCAAGAGGGAAGCGGGAGGATCTACGAGCAGTACTTC
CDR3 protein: CASSQEGSGRIYEQYF

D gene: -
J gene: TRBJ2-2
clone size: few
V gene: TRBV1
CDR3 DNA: TGCACCAGCAGCCAAGAAACTCGGCATCCCCGAGGGACCGGGGAGCTGTTTTTT
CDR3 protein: CTSSQETRHPRGTGELFF

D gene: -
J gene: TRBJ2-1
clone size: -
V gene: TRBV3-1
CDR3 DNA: TGTGCCAGCAGCCCATCTCGGGCCCCGGAGTTCTTC
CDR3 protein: CASSPSRAPEFF

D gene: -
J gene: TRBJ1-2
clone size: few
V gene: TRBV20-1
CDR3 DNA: TGCAGTGCCCCATGGGGTGTCTATGGCTACACCTTC
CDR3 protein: CSAPWGVYGYTF

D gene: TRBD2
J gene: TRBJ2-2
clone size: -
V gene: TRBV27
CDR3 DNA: TGTGCCAGCAGTTTTCGGGAGGGCCTTACCGGGGAGCTGTTTTTT
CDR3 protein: CASSFREGLTGELFF

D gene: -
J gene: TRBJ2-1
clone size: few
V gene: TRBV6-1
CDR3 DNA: TGTGCCAGCAGGGACCAATTCTTAAACAATGAGCAGTTCTTC
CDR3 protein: CASRDQFLNNEQFF

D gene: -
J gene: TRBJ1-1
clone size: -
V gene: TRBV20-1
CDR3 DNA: TGCAGTGCTAGCGACAAGATGAACACTGAAGCTTTCTTT
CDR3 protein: CSASDKMNTEAFF

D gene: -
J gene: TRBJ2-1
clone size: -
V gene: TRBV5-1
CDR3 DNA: TGCGCCAGCAGCCACCCAGGGGGGAATGAGCAGTTCTTC
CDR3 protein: CASSHPGGNEQFF

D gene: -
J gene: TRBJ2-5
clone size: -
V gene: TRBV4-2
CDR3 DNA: TGTGCCAGCAGCCAAGAGCTAGAGACCCAGTACTTC
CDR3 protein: CASSQELETQYF

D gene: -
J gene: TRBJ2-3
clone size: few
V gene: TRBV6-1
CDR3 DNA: TGTGCCACCTCAAAGGGCATTCTTGGTACGCAGTATTTT
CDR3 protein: CATSKGILGTQYF

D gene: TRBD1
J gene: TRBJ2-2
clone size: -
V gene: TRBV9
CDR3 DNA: TGTGCCAGCAGAAAAGGGACAGGGGACACCGGGGAGCTGTTTTTT
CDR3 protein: CASRKGTGDTGELFF

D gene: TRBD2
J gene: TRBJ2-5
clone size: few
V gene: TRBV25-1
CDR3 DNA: TGTGCCAGCAGTGGTGCGGGAGTATACGGGACCCAGTACTTC
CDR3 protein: CASSGAGVYGTQYF

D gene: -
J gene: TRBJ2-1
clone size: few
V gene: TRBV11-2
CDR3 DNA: TGTGCCAGCAGCCCCCTAGGGGGCGGGGGATCCAGCTCCTACAATGAGCAGTTCTTC
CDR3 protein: CASSPLGGGGSSSYNEQFF

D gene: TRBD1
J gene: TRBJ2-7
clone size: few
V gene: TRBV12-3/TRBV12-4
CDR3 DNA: TGTGCCAGCAGTACCGGACAGGCACCTTCCTACGAGCAGTACTTC
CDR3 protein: CASSTGQAPSYEQYF

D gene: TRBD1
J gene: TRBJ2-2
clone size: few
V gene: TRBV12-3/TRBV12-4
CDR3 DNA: TGTGCCAGCATCCTCCGGACAGGGAACACCGGGGAGCTGTTTTTT
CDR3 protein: CASILRTGNTGELFF

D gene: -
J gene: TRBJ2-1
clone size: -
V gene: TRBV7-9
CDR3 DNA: TGTGCCAGCAGCGGGTGGACTATAGACAATGAGCAGTTCTTC
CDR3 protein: CASSGWTIDNEQFF

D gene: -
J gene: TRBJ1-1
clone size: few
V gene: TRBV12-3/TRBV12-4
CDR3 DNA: TGTGCCAGCAGTCCTACTTGGGGCAGGGGGAACACTGAAGCTTTCTTT
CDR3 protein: CASSPTWGRGNTEAFF

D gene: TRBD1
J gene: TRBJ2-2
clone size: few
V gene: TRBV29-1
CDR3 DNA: TGCAGCGTTGGGGTCTCGCCGGGACAGGGATGGGTCGGGGAGCTGTTTTTT
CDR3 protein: CSVGVSPGQGWVGELFF

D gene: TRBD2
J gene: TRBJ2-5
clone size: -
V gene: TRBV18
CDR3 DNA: TGTGCCAGCTCACAACGGACTAGCGGGAGGGAGACCCAGTACTTC
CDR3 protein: CASSQRTSGRETQYF

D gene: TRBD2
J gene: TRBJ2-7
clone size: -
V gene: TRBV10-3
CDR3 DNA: TGTGCCATCAGCGGGGGACTAGCGGGAGCCTACGAGCAGTACTTC
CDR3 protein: CAISGGLAGAYEQYF

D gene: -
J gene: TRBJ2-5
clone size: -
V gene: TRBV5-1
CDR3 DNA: TGCGCCAGCAGCCCCCCCACTGGTACGGAGACCCAGTACTTC
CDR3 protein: CASSPPTGTETQYF

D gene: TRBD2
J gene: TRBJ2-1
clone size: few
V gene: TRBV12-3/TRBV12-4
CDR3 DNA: TGTGCCAGCAGTTTAGTCCCGGGGACTAGCCCAGTGTTTGAGCAGTTCTTC
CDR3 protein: CASSLVPGTSPVFEQFF

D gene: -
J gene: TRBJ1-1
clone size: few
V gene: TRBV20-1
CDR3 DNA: TGCAGTGCTAGGAGGTCGAACACTGAAGCTTTCTTT
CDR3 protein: CSARRSNTEAFF

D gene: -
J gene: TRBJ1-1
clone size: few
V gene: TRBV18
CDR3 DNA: TGTGCCAGCTCACCACCGGGGAGGTTGGGGATCACTGAAGCTTTCTTT
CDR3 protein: CASSPPGRLGITEAFF

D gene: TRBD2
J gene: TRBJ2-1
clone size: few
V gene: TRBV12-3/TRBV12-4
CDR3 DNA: TGTGCCAGCAGTTTGGTAGGCGGGAGGATCTACAATGAGCAGTTCTTC
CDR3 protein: CASSLVGGRIYNEQFF

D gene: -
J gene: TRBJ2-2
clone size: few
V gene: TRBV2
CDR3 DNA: TGTGCCAGCAGTGCGGGTGACCAATACACCGGGGAGCTGTTTTTT
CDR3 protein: CASSAGDQYTGELFF

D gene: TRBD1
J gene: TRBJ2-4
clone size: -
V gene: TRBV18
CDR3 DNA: TGTGCCAGCTCCCCAGGACAGGGAGCCCAGTACTTC
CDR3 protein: CASSPGQGAQYF

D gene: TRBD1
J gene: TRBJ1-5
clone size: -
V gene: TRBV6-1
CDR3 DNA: TGTGCCAGCAGTGCCCCCGGGACAGGAGGTCAGCCCCAGCATTTT
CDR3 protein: CASSAPGTGGQPQHF

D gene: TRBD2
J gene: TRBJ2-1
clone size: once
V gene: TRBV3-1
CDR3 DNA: TGTGCCAGCAGCCAAGCGACCCTAGCGGGAGGCTCCTACAATGAGCAGTTCTTC
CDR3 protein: CASSQATLAGGSYNEQFF

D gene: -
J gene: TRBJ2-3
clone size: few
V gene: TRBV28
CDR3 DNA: TGTGCCAGCAGTTTCCCCCGGGAGCGTTCGTATTTT
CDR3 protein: CASSFPRERSYF

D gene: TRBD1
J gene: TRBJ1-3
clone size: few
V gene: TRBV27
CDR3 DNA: TGTGCCAGCAGTTCACTCGGGACAGGGTTAAACACCATATATTTT
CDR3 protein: CASSSLGTGLNTIYF

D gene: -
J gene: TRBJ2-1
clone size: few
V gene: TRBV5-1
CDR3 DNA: TGCGCCAGCAGCACTGGCAGGGGGAGGGATGAGCAGTTCTTC
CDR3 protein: CASSTGRGRDEQFF

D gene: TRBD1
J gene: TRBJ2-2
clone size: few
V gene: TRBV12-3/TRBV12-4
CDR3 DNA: TGTGCCAGCAGTCCCTACCAGGGGGCTTACACCGGGGAGCTGTTTTTT
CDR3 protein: CASSPYQGAYTGELFF

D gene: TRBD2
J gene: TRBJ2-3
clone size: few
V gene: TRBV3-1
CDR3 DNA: TGTGCCAGCAGCCAAGAAATGCCTCAGCGGGGGGGCTTTTTTGCAGATACGCAGTATTTT
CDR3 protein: CASSQEMPQRGGFFADTQYF

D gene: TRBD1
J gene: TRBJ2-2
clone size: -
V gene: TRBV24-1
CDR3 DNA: TGTGCCACCAGTGCCGGACAGGGTTTTACCGGGGAGCTGTTTTTT
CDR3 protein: CATSAGQGFTGELFF

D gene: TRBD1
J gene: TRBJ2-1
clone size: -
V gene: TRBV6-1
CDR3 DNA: TGTGCCAGCAGGCCCGACAGGGATCTCTACAATGAGCAGTTCTTC
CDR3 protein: CASRPDRDLYNEQFF

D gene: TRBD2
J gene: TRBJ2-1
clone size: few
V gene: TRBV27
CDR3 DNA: TGTGCCAGTTGTGACAGCGGGAGTCCCTACAATGAGCAGTTCTTC
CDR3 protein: CASCDSGSPYNEQFF

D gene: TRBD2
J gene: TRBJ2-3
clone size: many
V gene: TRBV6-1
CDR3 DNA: TGTGCCAGCAGTAAAGGACTAGCGGGCACAGATACGCAGTATTTT
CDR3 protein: CASSKGLAGTDTQYF

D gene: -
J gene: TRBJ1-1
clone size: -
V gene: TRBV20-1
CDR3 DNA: TGCAGTGCTGAGGGCAGGGACACTGAAGCTTTCTTT
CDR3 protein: CSAEGRDTEAFF

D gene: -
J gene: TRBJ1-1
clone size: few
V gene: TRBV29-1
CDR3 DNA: TGCAGCGTTGATGACAGGCCTTCCCCGGCTGAAGCTTTCTTT
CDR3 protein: CSVDDRPSPAEAFF

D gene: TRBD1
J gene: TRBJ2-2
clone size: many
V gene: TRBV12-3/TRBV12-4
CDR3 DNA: TGTGCCAGCAGCCCAGGGGGCTTGGGGGCCGGGGAGCTGTTTTTT
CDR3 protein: CASSPGGLGAGELFF

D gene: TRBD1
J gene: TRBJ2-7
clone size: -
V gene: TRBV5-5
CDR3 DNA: TGTGCCAGCAGCTTAAGCTGGGACAGAAACTACGAGCAGTACTTC
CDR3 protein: CASSLSWDRNYEQYF

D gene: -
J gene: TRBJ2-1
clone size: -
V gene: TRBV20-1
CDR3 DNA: TGCAGTATATCTGGACTAACAAACAATGAGCAGTTCTTC
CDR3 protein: CSISGLTNNEQFF

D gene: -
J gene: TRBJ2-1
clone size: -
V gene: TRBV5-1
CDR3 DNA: TGCGCCAGCAGCTCCCCGACGTTGGATGAGCAGTTCTTC
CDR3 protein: CASSSPTLDEQFF

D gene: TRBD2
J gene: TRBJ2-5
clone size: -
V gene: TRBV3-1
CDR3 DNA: TGTGCCAGCAGCCAAGGGAACGGACTAGTTCAAGAGACCCAGTACTTC
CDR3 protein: CASSQGNGLVQETQYF